The 27 T cell receptor beta chains presented below share a single source sample, sequenced in a study of T cells in localized non-small cell lung cancer. Using immunoSEQ multiplex PCR, the repertoire was profiled, and TCRdb retains in-frame clones only, with some absent. The sample holds roughly 67,000 clones, 84% seen once. This specimen consisted of peripheral blood, obtained before any cancer treatment. These TCRs come from a female donor of 60 years or more with stage I lung adenocarcinoma.

The chain links TRBV2 to TRBJ2-1; 11 bases map to TRBD2. CDR3 size: 16 residues. Germline V gene data show CDR1 as SNHLY and CDR2 as FYNNEI. The junction had 11 bases not matched to a gene; V was cut back by 7 bases and J by 6 bases. The CDR3 loop reads CASILAGGHTRNEQFF. The CDR3 DNA reads TGTGCCAGCATTCTAGCGGGAGGCCATACCCGCAATGAGCAGTTCTTC.

This clone was observed once. The chain employs TRBV28 and TRBJ2-3, with D perhaps TRBD2 (6 bases). Trimming removed 5 bases from V and 4 bases from J, with 10 bases in between. The CDR3 extends over 13 amino acids. Germline V gene data show CDR1 as MDHEN and CDR2 as SYDVKM. CDR3 sequence (DNA): TGTGCCAGCAGTCTATCGGGGGCAGATACGCAGTATTTT. This translates into CASSLSGADTQYF.

CDR3 in amino acids: CASSQASGRAGGTQYF. The CDR3 nucleotides read TGTGCCAGCAGCCAGGCCAGCGGGAGGGCCGGGGGTACGCAGTATTTT. The V call is TRBV7-9, the J call TRBJ2-3, with TRBD2 matching 10 bases. CDR3 size: 16 residues. Trimming cost V 5 bases and J 8 bases; bases outside gene matches: 13. Germline CDR1 is SEHNR and CDR2 is FQNEAQ (reference sequence).

The J gene is TRBJ2-1, the V gene TRBV4-2, with D unclear. With 0 bases removed from V and 9 bases from J, the gap between germline ends came to 12 bases. The CDR3 runs 14 residues. Germline assignment: CDR1 LGHNA and CDR2 YNFKEQ. The CDR3 loop reads CASSQEAETGEQFF. The CDR3 DNA follows: TGTGCCAGCAGCCAAGAGGCTGAAACTGGTGAGCAGTTCTTC.

The chain carries TRBV14 and TRBJ2-7; D unresolved. CDR3 length equals 17 residues. V shed 0 bases and J shed 3 bases, with 18 bases lying between them. CDR1 SGHDN and CDR2 FVKESK come from the germline V gene. CDR3 bases: TGTGCCAGCAGCCAAGATACGATGGCGGTTTTATTCTACGAGCAGTACTTC. Amino acids: CASSQDTMAVLFYEQYF.

This chain uses TRBV15 with TRBJ1-1; D may be TRBD1 (6 bases). The CDR3 is 15 residues long. From germline, CDR1 is LNHNV and CDR2 YYDKDF (reference sequence). V was clipped by 4 bases and J by 2 bases, with 14 bases between them. The CDR3 sequence is CATSMAGGANTEAFF. CDR3 bases: TGTGCCACCAGCATGGCGGGGGGGGCCAACACTGAAGCTTTCTTT.

V and J are TRBV11-2 and TRBJ1-1; TRBD1 aligns across 8 bases. Germline CDR1 reads SGHAT; CDR2 reads FQNNGV. This CDR3 is 14 amino acids long. Trimming removed 5 bases from V and 3 bases from J; junction bases left unmatched: 5. CDR3 DNA: TGTGCCAGCAGCCGAACGACAGGGGACACTGAAGCTTTCTTT. This translates into CASSRTTGDTEAFF.

This sequence joins TRBV7-3 and TRBJ1-1, with TRBD1 matching over 9 bases. Unmatched junction bases numbered 11, after V lost 5 bases and J lost 7 bases. Germline lookup yields CDR1 SGHTA and CDR2 FQGTGA. This CDR3 is 15 amino acids long. CDR3 loop: CASSPFGGTGYEAFF. The CDR3 region has the DNA TGTGCCAGCAGCCCTTTCGGGGGGACAGGGTATGAAGCTTTCTTT.

In this sample, this clone turned up a few times. The gene calls are TRBV5-1 and TRBJ1-2; D gene uncertain. The CDR3 consists of 13 residues. CDR1 is SGHRS, CDR2 YFSETQ, per germline. Deletions cut 4 bases from V and 1 base from J, with 8 bases between. CDR3 amino acids: CASSPTVNYGYTF. The CDR3 DNA reads as TGCGCCAGCAGCCCGACTGTTAACTATGGCTACACCTTC.

This chain uses TRBV18 with TRBJ2-3; tentatively, D is TRBD2 (6 bases). The CDR3 has 16 amino acids. Trimming left V 4 bases short and J 4 bases short, with 18 bases between. The germline V gene has CDR1 KGHSH and CDR2 LQKENI. The CDR3 bases are TGTGCCAGCTCACGCACTAGCATTCCAAATGCAGATACGCAGTATTTT. This translates into CASSRTSIPNADTQYF.

The rearrangement uses TRBV11-2 and TRBJ2-2, with a possible D match to TRBD2 (7 bases). Germline CDR1 is SGHAT and CDR2 is FQNNGV. The CDR3 extends over 15 amino acids. V lost 5 bases and J lost 3, with 13 bases in between. CDR3 coding DNA: TGTGCCAGCAGCGAAAGGGGGGGTTACACCGGGGAGCTGTTTTTT. Translated, it gives CASSERGGYTGELFF.

V gene TRBV5-1 combines with J gene TRBJ2-3; D might be TRBD2 (5 bases). This CDR3 has 11 amino acids. The germline gives CDR1 SGHRS, CDR2 YFSETQ. V lost 5 bases to trimming and J lost 5 bases, with 6 bases between them. CDR3 DNA sequence: TGCGCCAGCAGTGAGGGAGATACGCAGTATTTT. This encodes CASSEGDTQYF.

To note about this clone: Other DNA sequences in the same sample also yield this CDR3. The chain uses TRBV10-2 and TRBJ1-3; D is ambiguous. This CDR3 is built from 15 residues. Germline CDR1 and CDR2: WSHSY and SAAADI. V was trimmed by 3 bases and J by 4 bases, leaving 13 bases between them. CDR3 sequence (DNA): TGCGCCAGCAGTGATCGCCGACGCTCAGGAAACACCATATATTTT. This translates into CASSDRRRSGNTIYF.

This chain links TRBV9 with TRBJ2-3; TRBD2 matches at 9 bases. Looked up from germline, CDR1 is SGDLS and CDR2 is YYNGEE. The CDR3 totals 18 residues. With 4 bases clipped from V and 2 bases from J, the junction kept 14 bases outside the gene matches. The CDR3: CASSPGATSGPDTDTQYF. For the CDR3, the DNA is TGTGCCAGCAGCCCTGGGGCGACTAGCGGACCGGACACAGATACGCAGTATTTT.

The J gene is TRBJ2-5, the V gene TRBV6-6; D uncertain. Germline V gene sequence: CDR1 MNHNY, CDR2 SVGAGI (reference sequence). The V and J ends lost 4 bases and 2 bases respectively, with 5 bases between them. The CDR3 is made up of 12 amino acids. The CDR3 DNA follows: TGTGCCAGCAGTTCCAGTCAAGAGACCCAGTACTTC. Translating gives CASSSSQETQYF.

This clone was seen a few times. This sequence joins TRBV30 and TRBJ1-1; tentatively, D is TRBD1 (5 bases). V gave up 3 bases and J gave up 5 bases, with 7 bases separating them. Germline CDR1 GTSNPN, CDR2 SVGIG (reference sequence). This CDR3 contains 11 residues. CDR3 amino acids: CAWRRGTEAFF. The CDR3, as DNA: TGTGCCTGGAGACGGGGGACTGAAGCTTTCTTT.

This clone was counted once. V and J are TRBV5-4 and TRBJ2-1; the D gene is possibly TRBD1 (5 bases). This CDR3 region has 15 residues. V was shortened by 5 bases and J by 1 base, with 13 bases between the two germline ends. Germline V lookup: CDR1 SGHNT, CDR2 YYREEE (reference sequence). The CDR3 DNA reads as TGTGCCAGCAGTAAGACAGCCAATTCCTACAATGAGCAGTTCTTC. Protein sequence: CASSKTANSYNEQFF.

This chain links TRBV28 with TRBJ1-2; 7 nucleotides align to TRBD1. Germline V CDR1 and CDR2: MDHEN, SYDVKM. The CDR3 consists of 13 residues. V was pared by 6 bases and J by 5 bases, with 6 bases of the junction left unmatched. CDR3 nucleotides: TGTGCCAGCAGGCAGGGGGTGCAGTATGGCTACACCTTC. Amino acids: CASRQGVQYGYTF.

The rearrangement links TRBV30 to TRBJ1-2, with D possibly being TRBD1 (5 bases). V lost 1 base, J lost 6 bases, and 24 bases lay in between. The CDR3 length is 17 residues. Germline-derived CDR1 and CDR2 are GTSNPN and SVGIG (reference sequence). Here the CDR3 reads CAWSEIGGATRSNGYTF. The CDR3 DNA reads TGTGCCTGGAGTGAAATCGGAGGGGCGACCAGAAGTAATGGCTACACCTTC.

The chain couples TRBV6-6 to TRBJ2-5; 9 bases line up with TRBD1. The length of the CDR3 is 15 residues. From germline, CDR1 is MNHNY and CDR2 SVGAGI (reference sequence). Trimming took 0 bases from V and 2 from J; bases not matched to a gene: 1. The CDR3 loop is CASSYSDRGQETQYF. The CDR3 DNA reads as TGTGCCAGCAGTTACTCGGACAGGGGACAAGAGACCCAGTACTTC.

The chain uses TRBV29-1 and TRBJ2-5; 7 nucleotides match TRBD2. Germline-derived CDR1 and CDR2 are SQVTM and ANQGSEA. The CDR3 consists of 14 residues. With 6 bases clipped from V and 4 bases from J, the junction kept 11 bases outside the gene matches. The DNA of the CDR3 is TGCAGCGTAGTCGGCGGGAGCCAGAGAGAGACCCAGTACTTC. Amino acid sequence: CSVVGGSQRETQYF.

The table lists this clone with a few counts. This sequence joins TRBV9 and TRBJ2-7, with D possibly being TRBD2 (5 bases). The CDR3 consists of 15 residues. Trimming removed 3 bases at V and 0 bases at J, with 13 bases between. Looked up from germline, CDR1 is SGDLS and CDR2 is YYNGEE. CDR3 residues: CASSAGGLYSYEQYF. The CDR3 DNA reads TGTGCCAGCAGCGCCGGAGGTCTCTACTCCTACGAGCAGTACTTC.

V and J are TRBV15 and TRBJ1-1; D is unresolved. The CDR3 consists of 13 residues. Germline CDR1 and CDR2: LNHNV and YYDKDF (reference sequence). The V and J ends lost 0 bases and 6 bases respectively, with 8 bases between them. In nucleotides, the CDR3 is TGTGCCACCAGCAGAGATGGGTTTGCTGAAGCTTTCTTT. The encoded protein is CATSRDGFAEAFF.

The chain links TRBV10-1 to TRBJ2-5; 11 bases align to TRBD2. This CDR3 spans 15 amino acids. Losses at the gene ends were 5 bases for V and 3 bases for J; bases not matched to a gene: 5. CDR1 and CDR2 from the germline V gene are WNHNN and SYGVQD (reference sequence). The CDR3 is CASSMTSGVEETQYF. CDR3 in DNA: TGCGCCAGCAGTATGACTAGCGGGGTGGAAGAGACCCAGTACTTC.

This chain links TRBV6-1 with TRBJ1-5, with a possible D match to TRBD1 (5 bases). The CDR3 loop spans 16 amino acids. The germline V gene has CDR1 MNHNS and CDR2 SASEGT. V lost 4 bases and J 3 bases, leaving 16 bases between the germline ends. The CDR3 loop is CASSASKDSNNQPQHF. The CDR3 nucleotides read TGTGCCAGCAGTGCCTCGAAAGACAGCAACAATCAGCCCCAGCATTTT.

In its sample, this clone was seen a few times. The V call is TRBV30, the J call TRBJ1-1; a possible D gene is TRBD1 (5 bases). Germline CDR1 and CDR2: GTSNPN and SVGIG (reference sequence). The CDR3 consists of 16 residues. The V end lost 0 bases, the J end lost 0 bases, and 14 bases lay between the germline ends. DNA for the CDR3: TGTGCCTGGAGTGTACAACGGACCAGGGTGAACACTGAAGCTTTCTTT. It is translated as CAWSVQRTRVNTEAFF.

The chain combines TRBV5-1 with TRBJ2-7; 7 bases align to TRBD2. V trimming: 5 bases; J trimming: 3 bases; junction bases outside the gene matches: 8. This CDR3 has 14 amino acids. Germline CDR1 is SGHRS and CDR2 is YFSETQ. CDR3 bases: TGCGCCAGCAGGGTAGCGGGTGATGGCTACGAGCAGTACTTC. This translates into CASRVAGDGYEQYF.